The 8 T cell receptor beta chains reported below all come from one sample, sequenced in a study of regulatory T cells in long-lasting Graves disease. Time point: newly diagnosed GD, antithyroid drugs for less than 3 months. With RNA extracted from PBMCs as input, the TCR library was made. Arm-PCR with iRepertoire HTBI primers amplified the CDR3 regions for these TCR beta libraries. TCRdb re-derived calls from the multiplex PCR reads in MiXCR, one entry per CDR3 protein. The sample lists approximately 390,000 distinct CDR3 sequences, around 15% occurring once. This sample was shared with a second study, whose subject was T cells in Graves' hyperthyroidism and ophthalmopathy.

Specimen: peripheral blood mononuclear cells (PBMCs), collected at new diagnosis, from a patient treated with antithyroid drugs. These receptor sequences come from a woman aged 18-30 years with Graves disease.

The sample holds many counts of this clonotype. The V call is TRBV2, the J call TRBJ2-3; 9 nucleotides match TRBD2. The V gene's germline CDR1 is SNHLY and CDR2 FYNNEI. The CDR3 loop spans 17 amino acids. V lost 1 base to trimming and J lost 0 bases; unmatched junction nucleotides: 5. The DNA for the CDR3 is TGTGCCAGCAGTGAAGACCCTAGCGGGGCTAGCACAGATACGCAGTATTTT. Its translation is CASSEDPSGASTDTQYF.

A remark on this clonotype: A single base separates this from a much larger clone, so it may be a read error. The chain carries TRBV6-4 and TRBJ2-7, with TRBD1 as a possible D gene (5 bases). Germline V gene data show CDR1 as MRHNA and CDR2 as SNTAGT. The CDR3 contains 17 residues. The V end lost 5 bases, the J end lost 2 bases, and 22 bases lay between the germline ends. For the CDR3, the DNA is TGTGCCAGCAGTTTCCCCGTAGACAGCTCCTTTCCCTACGAGCAGTACTTC. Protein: CASSFPVDSSFPYEQYF.

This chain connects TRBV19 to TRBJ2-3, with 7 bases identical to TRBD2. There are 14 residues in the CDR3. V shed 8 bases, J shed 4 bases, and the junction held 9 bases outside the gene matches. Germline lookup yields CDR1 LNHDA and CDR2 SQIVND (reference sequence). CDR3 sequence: CASGREPGADTQYF. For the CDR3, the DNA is TGTGCCAGTGGGCGGGAGCCCGGGGCAGATACGCAGTATTTT.

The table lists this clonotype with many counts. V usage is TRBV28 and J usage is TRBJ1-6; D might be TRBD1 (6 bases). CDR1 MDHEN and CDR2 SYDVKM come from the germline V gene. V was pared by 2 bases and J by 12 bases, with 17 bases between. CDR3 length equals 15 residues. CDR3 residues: CASSLARTDIQPLHF. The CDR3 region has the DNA TGTGCCAGCAGTTTAGCGCGGACAGACATTCAACCCCTCCACTTT. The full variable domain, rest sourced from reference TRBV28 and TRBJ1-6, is DVKVTQSSRYLVKRTGEKVFLECVQDMDHENMFWYRQDPGLGLRLIYFSYDVKMKEKGDIPEGYSVSREKKERFSLILESASTNQTSMYLCASSLARTDIQPLHFGNGTRLTVT.

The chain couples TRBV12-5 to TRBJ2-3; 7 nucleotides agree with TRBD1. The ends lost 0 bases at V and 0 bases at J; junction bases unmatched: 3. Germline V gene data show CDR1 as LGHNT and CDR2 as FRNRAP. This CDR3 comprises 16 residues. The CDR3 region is CASGLVLGQSTDTQYF. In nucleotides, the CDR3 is TGTGCTAGTGGTTTGGTACTGGGACAGAGCACAGATACGCAGTATTTT.

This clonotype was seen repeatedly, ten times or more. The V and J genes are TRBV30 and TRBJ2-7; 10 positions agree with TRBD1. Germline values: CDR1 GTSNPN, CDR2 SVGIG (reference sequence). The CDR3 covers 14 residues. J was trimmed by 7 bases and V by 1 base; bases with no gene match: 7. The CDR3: CAWSGGTGVREQYF. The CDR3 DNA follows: TGTGCCTGGAGTGGTGGGACAGGGGTGAGGGAGCAGTACTTC.

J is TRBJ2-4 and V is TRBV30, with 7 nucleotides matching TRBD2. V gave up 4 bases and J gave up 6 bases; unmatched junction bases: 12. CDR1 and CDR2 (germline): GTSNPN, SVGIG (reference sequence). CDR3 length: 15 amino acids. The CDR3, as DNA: TGTGCCTGGATGAAGAAGCGGGGTGGGGCAAACATTCAGTACTTC. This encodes CAWMKKRGGANIQYF.

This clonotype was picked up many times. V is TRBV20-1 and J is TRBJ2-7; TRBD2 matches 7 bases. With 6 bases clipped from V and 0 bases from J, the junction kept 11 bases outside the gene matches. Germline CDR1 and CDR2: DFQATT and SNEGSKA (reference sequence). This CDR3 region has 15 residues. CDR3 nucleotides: TGCAGTGCCCCCCCCCGCGGGAGTCTCTCCTACGAGCAGTACTTC. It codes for CSAPPRGSLSYEQYF.